This entry concerns a single TCR beta chain. The data stem from a study of blood T cell repertoires in COVID-19. Sequencing used immunoSEQ multiplex PCR; TCRdb keeps in-frame clones, though not all of them. The repertoire holds 85,000 to 130,000 clones, with 75% to 85% as singletons. Germline V CDR1 and CDR2: MDHEN, SYDVKM. The CDR3 spans 13 residues. V was trimmed by 7 bases and J by 1 base, leaving 11 bases between them. The rearrangement joins TRBV28 to TRBJ2-7; the D gene is possibly TRBD1 (5 bases). Sequencing was done on a sample of peripheral blood. This sequence originates from a man older than 75 with COVID-19, enrolled during active disease. The CDR3 sequence is CASTLGLSYEQYF. In nucleotides, the CDR3 is TGTGCCAGCACCCTGGGGCTTTCCTACGAGCAGTACTTC.